Sequencing of this T cell receptor (beta chain) was carried out in a study of vaccination and CD4 T cells after COVID-19. As for the study in general: Each of the control cultures got a CEFX pool, an HIV-1 Nef pool, or no peptide.

As to treatment: approximately nine-day PBMC culture with coronavirus spike peptide pools or control peptides (ViraFEST assay). The germline V gene encodes CDR1 SGDLS and CDR2 YYNGEE. With 4 bases removed from V and 3 bases from J, the gap between germline ends came to 14 bases. The CDR3 runs to 14 residues. Concerning this clonotype: Its specificity is unknown.

Regarding the study as a whole: Investigators enrolled relatively few convalescent patients and included no early post-infection timepoints.

Scientists ran DNA taken from cultured CD4+ T cells through the Oncomine TCR Beta short-read assay for sequencing. TCRdb used MiXCR to reprocess the PCR reads, holding one entry per CDR3 protein. This sample has roughly 11,000 distinct CDR3 sequences; about 70% occur once, and the top ten carry about 11%. This sequence originates from a human donor who had recovered from COVID-19. V gene TRBV9 combines with J gene TRBJ2-7; D might be TRBD1 (5 bases). The material sequenced was CD4+ T cells from blood, cultured in vitro. CDR3 coding DNA: TGTGCCAGCAGCCCCACCCCCCAGGGCTACGAGCAGTACTTC. Residues: CASSPTPQGYEQYF.